This T cell receptor (beta chain) was sequenced in a study of OX40 agonist ivuxolimab in advanced cancers. The overall study: The study gave patients intravenous ivuxolimab at 0.01 to 10 mg/kg every 2 weeks. Partial responses occurred in three patients (one hepatocellular carcinoma, two cutaneous melanoma). Study results and limitations: Expanded peripheral T cells had an undetermined antigen specificity. Some nonresponders also had low normalized T-cell clonal expansion.

Germline V gene data show CDR1 as MNHEY and CDR2 as SMNVEV (reference sequence). The CDR3 totals 15 residues. V gave up 5 bases and J gave up 1 base, with 13 bases separating them. Concerning this clone: As yet, its antigen is unknown.

Generated by immunoSEQ multiplex PCR, the TCRdb table keeps only in-frame clones and is missing some. Seen here are some 20,000 clones, approximately 86% observed once, and the top ten hold nearly 25%. The sequence derives from an adult with an advanced solid tumor such as melanoma, head and neck, liver or kidney cancer. The rearrangement links TRBV27 to TRBJ2-3, with D unclear. The sample in question was CD4+ or CD8+ T cells sorted from blood, obtained in a trial of the OX40 agonist ivuxolimab. The CDR3 DNA reads TGTGCCAGCAGTCCCCTGCAGCAAGGCACAGATACGCAGTATTTT. Its translation is CASSPLQQGTDTQYF.